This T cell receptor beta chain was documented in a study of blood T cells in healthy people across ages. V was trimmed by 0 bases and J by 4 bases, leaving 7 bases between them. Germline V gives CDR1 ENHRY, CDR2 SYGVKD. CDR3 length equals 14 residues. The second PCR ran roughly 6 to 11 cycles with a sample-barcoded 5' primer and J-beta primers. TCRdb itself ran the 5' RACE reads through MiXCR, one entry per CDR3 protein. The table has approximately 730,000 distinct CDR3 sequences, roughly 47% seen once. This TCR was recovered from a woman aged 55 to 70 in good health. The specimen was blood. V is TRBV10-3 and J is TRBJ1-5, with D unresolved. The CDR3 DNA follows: TGTGCCATCAGTGAGTCGACTGAAAATCAGCCCCAGCATTTT. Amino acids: CAISESTENQPQHF.